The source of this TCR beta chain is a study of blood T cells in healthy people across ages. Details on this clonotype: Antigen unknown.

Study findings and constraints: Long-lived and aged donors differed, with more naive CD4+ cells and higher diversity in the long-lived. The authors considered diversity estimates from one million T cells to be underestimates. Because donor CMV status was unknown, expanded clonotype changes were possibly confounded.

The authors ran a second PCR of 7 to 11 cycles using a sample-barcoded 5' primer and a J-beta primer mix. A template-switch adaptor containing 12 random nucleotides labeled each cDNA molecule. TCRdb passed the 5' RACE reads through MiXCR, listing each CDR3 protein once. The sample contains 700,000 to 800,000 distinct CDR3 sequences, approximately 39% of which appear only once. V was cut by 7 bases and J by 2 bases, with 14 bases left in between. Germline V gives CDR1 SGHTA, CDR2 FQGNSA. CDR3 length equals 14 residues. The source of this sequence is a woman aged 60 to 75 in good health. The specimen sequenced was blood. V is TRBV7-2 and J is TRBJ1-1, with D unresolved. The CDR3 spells CASTIGRPNTEAFF. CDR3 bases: TGTGCCAGCACCATCGGACGTCCAAACACTGAAGCTTTCTTT.